This T cell receptor (beta chain) was sequenced in a study of control samples from healthy donors and cancer patients. Measured with immunoSEQ multiplex PCR; TCRdb has only the in-frame clones, and not every one. This sample has under 110,000 clones; approximately 90% occur once, and the top ten carry 7.5% to 10%. The CDR3 has 14 residues. The germline V gene encodes CDR1 SNHLY and CDR2 FYNNEI. Trimming shortened V by 7 bases and J by 2 bases, and 12 bases separated the two germline ends. The receptor's source is a man younger than 40 in good health. V is TRBV2 and J is TRBJ1-5; D may be TRBD1 (5 bases). The sequencing sample was made of blood. The CDR3 DNA sequence: TGTGCCAGCAAAATGGAACAGGGCAATCAGCCCCAGCATTTT. Amino acids: CASKMEQGNQPQHF.